This paragraph covers one T cell receptor (beta chain) sequence. What it binds is unknown. These data are taken from a study of identical twins. Study-wide results and caveats: Out-of-frame beta chain sequences displayed weaker excess sharing between twins. Out-of-frame TCR alpha sharing in monozygotic twins exceeded recombination model predictions.

cDNA molecules carried unique molecular identifiers, and template switching added a universal primer site. TCRdb itself ran the 5' RACE reads through MiXCR, one entry per CDR3 protein. This table holds hundreds of thousands of distinct CDR3 sequences, 21% found once. Trimming left V 6 bases short and J 1 base short, with 10 bases between. The CDR3 spans 14 residues. Another study also made use of these data, one on T cells expressing NK-cell markers. That study adds: Uncertainty persisted over the HCMV specificity of expanded NKG2C+ T cell clones.

The sample taken for sequencing was PBMCs. This sequence was found in a woman aged 18-29 years in good health. This chain joins TRBV12-3 or TRBV12-4 and TRBJ1-5, with D maybe TRBD1 (6 bases). The CDR3 DNA follows: TGTGCCAGCAGCTCTACAGGGAGCAATCAGCCCCAGCATTTT. Protein sequence: CASSSTGSNQPQHF.